This T cell receptor (beta chain) is from a study of shared clonotypes between healthy human individuals. Study as a whole: Participating donors consisted of two women and a few men aged 18 to 49. Study results and limitations: Some clonotypes were shared by all four sorted-subset donors, while others were not shared. The non-shared ones had lower generation probabilities than the shared ones.

CD45RO-negative, CCR7-positively selected cells formed the naive CD8 fraction, excluding terminally differentiated effector memory CD45RA+ cells. As regards this clone: Antigen: not known.

Every subset's genomic DNA went evenly onto several immunoSEQ plates. Profiled with immunoSEQ multiplex PCR; TCRdb holds only in-frame clones, not every one. The sample holds around 1.9 million clones, 93% seen once. The source material was naive CD8+ T cells from PBMCs. The TCR sequence derives from a man aged 18 to 29 in good health. Some clones in this sample may be carry-over from other donors' samples.

The CDR3 DNA sequence: TGTGCCAGCAGCTTAGTAGCACCTTACCCTCAAGATGGCTACACCTTC. It encodes CASSLVAPYPQDGYTF. The chain is built from TRBV7-9 and TRBJ1-2; D is unresolved. Germline loops: CDR1 SEHNR, CDR2 FQNEAQ (reference sequence). V was trimmed by 1 base and J by 6 bases, leaving 18 bases between them. The CDR3 is made up of 16 amino acids.